Each of the 31 T cell receptor beta chains below was sequenced from the same sample in a study of T cells expressing NK-cell markers (dated by TCRdb to the early 2020s). Receptor amplification or capture employed 5' RACE. The run used an Illumina HiSeq 2000. The reads were reprocessed in TCRdb, with one entry per CDR3 protein sequence and no accompanying DNA. The record for this sample contains almost 450,000 distinct CDR3 sequences. The ten biggest clones cover 7.3% of the sample. Sequencing used blood T cells: a sorted CD56 or NKG2C T cell subset, CD4+ or CD8+ T cells, or bulk PBMC T cells (not recorded which). The receptors here all came from a woman aged 18 to 75 in good health.

The rearrangement joins TRBV5-6 to TRBJ1-2. CDR3 length: 12 amino acids. CDR1 and CDR2 (germline): SGHDT, YYEEEE. The CDR3 reads CASSLRGYGYTF.

CDR3 region: CASTGTTGANVLTF. The gene calls are TRBV28 and TRBJ2-6; with no DNA, the TCRdb D assignment of TRBD1 cannot be verified. The V gene's germline CDR1 is MDHEN and CDR2 SYDVKM. The CDR3 consists of 14 residues.

This chain joins TRBV28 and TRBJ2-7; TCRdb's D gene call, TRBD2, goes unchecked for lack of DNA. This CDR3 has 15 residues. Germline CDR1 MDHEN, CDR2 SYDVKM. The CDR3 region is CASSQASGPPYEQYF. Supplemented by reference TRBV28 and TRBJ2-7, the full variable domain reads DVKVTQSSRYLVKRTGEKVFLECVQDMDHENMFWYRQDPGLGLRLIYFSYDVKMKEKGDIPEGYSVSREKKERFSLILESASTNQTSMYLCASSQASGPPYEQYFGPGTRLTVT.

The J gene is TRBJ1-1, the V gene TRBV29-1; TCRdb outputs TRBD1, but without DNA this stays unchecked. In germline, CDR1 is SQVTM, CDR2 ANQGSEA. This CDR3 comprises 13 residues. The CDR3: CSVVNRGRTEAFF.

V is TRBV12-3 or TRBV12-4 and J is TRBJ2-7; as DNA is missing, the TRBD1 call by TCRdb cannot be tested. The CDR3 runs to 15 residues. The CDR3 here is CASTHPGAGDYEQYF.

The CDR3 spells CASKPVAANTGELFF. J is TRBJ2-2 and V is TRBV2. Germline V gives CDR1 SNHLY, CDR2 FYNNEI. The CDR3 covers 15 residues.

The gene calls are TRBV5-5 and TRBJ2-1; TCRdb calls TRBD1, which cannot be checked without DNA. The CDR3 is made up of 17 amino acids. Germline-derived CDR1 and CDR2 are SGHKS and YYEKEE (reference sequence). CDR3 protein: CASSLFAGTGGNNEQFF.

The J gene is TRBJ1-1, the V gene TRBV20-1; without DNA, the TCRdb call of TRBD1 cannot be checked. The CDR3 contains 11 residues. Germline V gives CDR1 DFQATT, CDR2 SNEGSKA (reference sequence). The CDR3 reads CSAGAGTEAFF.

The chain links TRBV9 to TRBJ1-1. Germline assignment: CDR1 SGDLS and CDR2 YYNGEE. The CDR3 has 14 residues. The CDR3 sequence is CASSVGAMNTEAFF.

The genes are TRBV6-2 or TRBV6-3 and TRBJ1-1; the TCRdb call, TRBD1, lacks DNA for checking. Germline CDR1 MNHEY, CDR2 SVGEGT. The CDR3 sequence is 14 residues long. The CDR3: CASTGPGTATEAFF.

The CDR3 here is CASSLFPGQVPYEQYF. This rearrangement joins TRBV28 to TRBJ2-7; TCRdb picks TRBD1, but there is no DNA to check that call. The CDR3 runs 16 residues. The germline V gene has CDR1 MDHEN and CDR2 SYDVKM.

This chain uses TRBV5-1 with TRBJ2-2; lacking DNA, the TRBD1 call made by TCRdb goes unchecked. Germline loops: CDR1 SGHRS, CDR2 YFSETQ. CDR3 length: 15 residues. CDR3 sequence reads: CASSKGHQNTGELFF.

This chain connects TRBV4-1 to TRBJ2-7; the TCRdb call, TRBD2, lacks DNA for checking. Germline V gene lookup returns CDR1 MGHRA and CDR2 YSYEKL. CDR3 size: 22 residues. The CDR3: CASSQDWGTGTSGTRPFWEQYF.

The rearrangement uses TRBV18 and TRBJ2-1; there is no DNA to check the TCRdb D call of TRBD2. The CDR3 is 16 amino acids. From germline, CDR1 is KGHSH and CDR2 LQKENI. The CDR3 region is CASSTGLAGGPNEQFF.

V and J are TRBV4-1 and TRBJ2-1; TCRdb gives TRBD2 as the D gene, but with no DNA this cannot be confirmed. Germline CDR1 MGHRA, CDR2 YSYEKL. This CDR3 is 15 amino acids long. The CDR3 here is CASSQASRAYNEQFF.

The chain combines TRBV6-5 with TRBJ1-4; checking the TCRdb D call of TRBD1 is not possible without DNA. Germline CDR1 reads MNHEY; CDR2 reads SVGAGI. The CDR3 contains 13 residues. The CDR3 protein is CASSYRGGEKLFF.

The CDR3 region is CSAKAYRMDRVQETQYF. This chain connects TRBV20-1 to TRBJ2-5; TCRdb designates TRBD1, a call that cannot be tested without DNA. The CDR3 has 17 residues. Germline V gene lookup returns CDR1 DFQATT and CDR2 SNEGSKA (reference sequence).

J is TRBJ2-1 and V is TRBV12-3 or TRBV12-4. The CDR3 contains 13 residues. CDR3 loop: CASSHFSYNEQFF.

The CDR3 loop reads CASSYSKLAPETQYF. The rearrangement joins TRBV6-5 to TRBJ2-5; the TRBD1 assignment by TCRdb is unverifiable without DNA. The CDR3 runs to 15 residues. Germline CDR1 is MNHEY and CDR2 is SVGAGI.

The chain carries TRBV19 and TRBJ1-5; the TCRdb call, TRBD1, lacks DNA for checking. Germline assignment: CDR1 LNHDA and CDR2 SQIVND (reference sequence). This CDR3 spans 12 amino acids. CDR3 loop: CASSITGPPQHF.

The chain recombines TRBV5-1 with TRBJ2-3; TCRdb's D call, TRBD1, is unchecked because there is no DNA. Germline V gene lookup returns CDR1 SGHRS and CDR2 YFSETQ. The CDR3 spans 15 residues. CDR3 amino acids: CASSGRGQLTDTQYF.

This chain joins TRBV7-9 and TRBJ2-3; the D call from TCRdb, TRBD2, cannot be confirmed without DNA. This CDR3 comprises 16 residues. Germline values: CDR1 SEHNR, CDR2 FQNEAQ (reference sequence). The CDR3 sequence is CASSLASGSMSDTQYF. The variable domain in full, with the rest retrieved from reference TRBV7-9 and TRBJ2-3, is DTGVSQNPRHKITKRGQNVTFRCDPISEHNRLYWYRQTLGQGPEFLTYFQNEAQLEKSRLLSDRFSAERPKGSFSTLEIQRTEQGDSAMYLCASSLASGSMSDTQYFGPGTRLTVL.

This rearrangement joins TRBV28 to TRBJ2-5; TCRdb's assignment of TRBD1 cannot be checked, as there is no DNA. The CDR3 is 13 amino acids. Germline assignment: CDR1 MDHEN and CDR2 SYDVKM. The CDR3 sequence is CASHRASQETQYF.

The V call is TRBV4-1, the J call TRBJ1-3; the TCRdb D gene call, TRBD1, has no DNA to confirm it. The CDR3 runs 16 residues. Germline CDR1 MGHRA, CDR2 YSYEKL. The chain's CDR3 is CASSQQGQAGGNTIYF.

The genes are TRBV19 and TRBJ1-4; TCRdb designates TRBD1, a call that cannot be tested without DNA. Germline V gene data show CDR1 as LNHDA and CDR2 as SQIVND (reference sequence). The CDR3 is made up of 15 amino acids. This chain's CDR3 is CASRPGQGRVEKLFF. The full variable domain, with the rest looked up from reference TRBV19 and TRBJ1-4, is DGGITQSPKYLFRKEGQNVTLSCEQNLNHDAMYWYRQDPGQGLRLIYYSQIVNDFQKGDIAEGYSVSREKKESFPLTVTSAQKNPTAFYLCASRPGQGRVEKLFFGSGTQLSVL.

The V and J genes are TRBV30 and TRBJ2-4; TCRdb indicates TRBD2, and absent DNA this call remains unverified. The CDR3 is made up of 16 amino acids. The germline V gene encodes CDR1 GTSNPN and CDR2 SVGIG (reference sequence). The CDR3 reads CAWSALEGVAKNIQYF.

The rearrangement uses TRBV19 and TRBJ2-7; TCRdb's D call, TRBD2, is unchecked because there is no DNA. The CDR3 sequence is 15 residues long. Germline V lookup: CDR1 LNHDA, CDR2 SQIVND (reference sequence). The CDR3 spells CASSIMGSLSYEQYF.

The chain combines TRBV30 with TRBJ2-3; TCRdb gives TRBD2 as the D gene, but with no DNA this cannot be confirmed. Germline loops: CDR1 GTSNPN, CDR2 SVGIG (reference sequence). The CDR3 contains 16 residues. CDR3 residues: CAWSPQAAGVGDTQYF.

This sequence joins TRBV5-6 and TRBJ1-4; TCRdb calls TRBD1, which cannot be checked without DNA. Germline V lookup: CDR1 SGHDT, CDR2 YYEEEE. This CDR3 spans 16 amino acids. This CDR3 is CASHRSQGQGDEKLFF.

This chain uses TRBV29-1 with TRBJ1-4; lacking DNA, the TRBD1 call made by TCRdb goes unchecked. This CDR3 spans 12 amino acids. Germline lookup yields CDR1 SQVTM and CDR2 ANQGSEA. CDR3: CSATGVSEKLFF.

V is TRBV9 and J is TRBJ2-3; absent DNA, TCRdb's TRBD2 call cannot be checked. Per germline, CDR1 SGDLS and CDR2 YYNGEE. This CDR3 has 15 amino acids. The CDR3 reads CASSHSGGASDTQYF.